This TCR beta chain was documented in a study of beta chain features in type 1 diabetes. About the research overall: Some 110,000,000 sorted cells were examined across all samples. Study findings and constraints: The similarity of naive, central memory and Treg TCRB repertoires appeared greater among patients than among healthy donors. Shorter TCRB CDR3s, moderately but significantly so, were found in Type 1 diabetes patients in all four CD4+ subsets.

Of the isolated RNA, all was reverse transcribed, and so the sequenced material was expressed TCRB transcripts. Naive, central memory and regulatory T cell samples averaged around 4 million immunoSEQ reads each. Profiling relied on immunoSEQ multiplex PCR, and the TCRdb table lists in-frame clones only, not all of them. The sample lists 300,000 to 350,000 clones; about 13% were seen once. Using CD45RO/CCR7/CD25/CD127/CD95/CD27, CD4+ naive, central memory, regulatory and stem cell-like memory cells were sorted. A remark on this clone: Its antigen is still unknown.

The CDR3 loop spans 13 amino acids. Trimming removed 1 base at V and 1 base at J, with 2 bases between. The V gene's germline CDR1 is LGHNA and CDR2 YNFKEQ. The V call is TRBV4-2, the J call TRBJ1-3; no clear D gene. This clonotype was sampled from a woman between 18 and 30 years old with type 1 diabetes. The sequenced material came from naive CD4+ T cells from blood. The CDR3 here is CASSQASGNTIYF. DNA of the CDR3: TGTGCCAGCAGCCAAGCGTCTGGAAACACCATATATTTT.